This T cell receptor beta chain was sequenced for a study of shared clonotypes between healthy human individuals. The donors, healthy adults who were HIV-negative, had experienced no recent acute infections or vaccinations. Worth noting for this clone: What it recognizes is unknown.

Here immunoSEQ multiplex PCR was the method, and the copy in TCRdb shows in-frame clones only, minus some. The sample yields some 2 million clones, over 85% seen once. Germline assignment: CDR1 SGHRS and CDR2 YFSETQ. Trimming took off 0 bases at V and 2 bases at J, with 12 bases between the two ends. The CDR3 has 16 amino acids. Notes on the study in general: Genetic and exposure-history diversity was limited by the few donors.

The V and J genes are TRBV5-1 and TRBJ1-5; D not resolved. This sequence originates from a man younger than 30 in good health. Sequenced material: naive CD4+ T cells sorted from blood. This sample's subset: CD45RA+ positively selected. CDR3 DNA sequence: TGCGCCAGCAGCTTGGGAGGGCGCGGGGGCAATCAGCCCCAGCATTTT. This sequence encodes CASSLGGRGGNQPQHF.